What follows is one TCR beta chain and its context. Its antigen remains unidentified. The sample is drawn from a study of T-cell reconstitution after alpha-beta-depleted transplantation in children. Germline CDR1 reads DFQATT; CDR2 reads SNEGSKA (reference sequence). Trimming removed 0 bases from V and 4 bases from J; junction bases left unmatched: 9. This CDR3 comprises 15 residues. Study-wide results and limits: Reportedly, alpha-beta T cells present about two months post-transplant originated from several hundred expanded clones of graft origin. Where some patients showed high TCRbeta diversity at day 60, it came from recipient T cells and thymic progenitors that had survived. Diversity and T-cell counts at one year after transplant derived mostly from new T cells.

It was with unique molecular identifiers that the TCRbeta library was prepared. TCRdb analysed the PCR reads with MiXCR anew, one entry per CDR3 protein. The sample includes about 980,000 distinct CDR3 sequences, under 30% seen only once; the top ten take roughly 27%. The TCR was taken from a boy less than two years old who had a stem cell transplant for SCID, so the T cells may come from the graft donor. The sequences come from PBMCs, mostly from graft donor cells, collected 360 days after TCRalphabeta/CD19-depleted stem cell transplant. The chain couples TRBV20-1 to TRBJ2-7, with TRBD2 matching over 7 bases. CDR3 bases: TGCAGTGCTAGAGAGACTAGCCCCTTTGATTACGAGCAGTACTTC. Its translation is CSARETSPFDYEQYF.